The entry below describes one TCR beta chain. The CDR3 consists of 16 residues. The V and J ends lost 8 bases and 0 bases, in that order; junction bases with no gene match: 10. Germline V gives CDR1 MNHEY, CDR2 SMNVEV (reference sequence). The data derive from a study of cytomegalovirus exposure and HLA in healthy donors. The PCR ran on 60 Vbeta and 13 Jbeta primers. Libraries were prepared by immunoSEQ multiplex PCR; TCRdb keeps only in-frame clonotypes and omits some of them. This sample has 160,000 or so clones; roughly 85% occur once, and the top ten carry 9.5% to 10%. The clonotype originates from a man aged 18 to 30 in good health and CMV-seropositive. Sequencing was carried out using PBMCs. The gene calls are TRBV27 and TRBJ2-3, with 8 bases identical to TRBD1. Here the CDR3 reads CASLRQGLLSTDTQYF. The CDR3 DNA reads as TGTGCCAGCTTGAGACAGGGGCTTTTGAGCACAGATACGCAGTATTTT.